This T cell receptor beta chain was captured in a study of cytomegalovirus exposure and HLA in healthy donors. Study context: Prior work identified under 130 million unique TCR beta sequences in around 170 million T cells. Whole-study findings and limits: A few V segments could not be told apart, such as TRBV6-2 and TRBV6-3, and were left out. It was taken for granted in presence/absence analyses that sequencing depth across donors was roughly uniform.

Germline loops: CDR1 MDHEN, CDR2 SYDVKM. V was clipped by 5 bases and J by 10 bases; unmatched bases: 9. The CDR3 covers 13 residues. As regards this clone: Its antigen is currently unknown.

Use of 60 Vbeta and 13 Jbeta primers characterized the PCR. The assay was immunoSEQ multiplex PCR, and TCRdb's table has in-frame clones only and misses some. The sample carries approximately 150,000 clones, 77% recorded once. The TCR sequence derives from a woman in her thirties or forties in good health and CMV-seropositive. V and J are TRBV28 and TRBJ1-1; TRBD1 matches at 8 bases. The source material was PBMCs. The CDR3 loop reads CASSNGQGSAAFF. The CDR3 coding sequence is TGTGCCAGCAGTAACGGACAGGGAAGTGCAGCTTTCTTT.